This entry lists 28 T cell receptor beta chains sequenced from one sample in a study of human T cells and chemical hapten exposure. Time point in this sample: patch test 1, 2 weeks after DPC sensitization. Treatment in this sample: therapeutic diphenylcyclopropenone sensitization with weekly scalp DPC. TCRdb fed the RACE reads into MiXCR, producing one record per CDR3 protein. The repertoire includes some 340,000 distinct CDR3 sequences, under 8% of them detected once, and approximately 8% sits in the top ten. The sample in question was whole blood, obtained in connection with sensitization to the hapten diphenylcyclopropenone (DPC). The receptor set was obtained from a woman under 30 with alopecia areata. Some clones in this sample may be carry-over from other donors' samples.

This chain joins TRBV11-1 and TRBJ2-7, with 7 bases fitting TRBD2. With V trimmed by 6 bases and J by 1 base, 6 bases remained unmatched. Per the germline V gene, CDR1 is SGHAT and CDR2 is FQDESV (reference sequence). There are 14 residues in the CDR3. The CDR3 nucleotides are TGTGCCAGCAGTTCCAGACTAGCTTCCTACGAGCAGTACTTC. Translating gives CASSSRLASYEQYF. The variable domain in full, with the rest retrieved from reference TRBV11-1 and TRBJ2-7, is EAEVAQSPRYKITEKSQAVAFWCDPISGHATLYWYRQILGQGPELLVQFQDESVVDDSQLPKDRFSAERLKGVDSTLKIQPAELGDSAMYLCASSSRLASYEQYFGPGTRLTVT.

This clonotype was recorded a few times. The chain recombines TRBV5-4 with TRBJ2-7; tentatively, D is TRBD1 (5 bases). Between the trimmed V and J ends, which lost 0 bases and 1 base, there was a span of 11 bases. Germline CDR1 SGHNT, CDR2 YYREEE (reference sequence). The CDR3 has 15 amino acids. CDR3 nucleotides: TGTGCCAGCAGCTTGGAATATGGGGCTTCCTACGAGCAGTACTTC. This encodes CASSLEYGASYEQYF.

This clonotype was seen ten or more times. This chain connects TRBV25-1 to TRBJ2-7; TRBD2 matches at 10 bases. There are 16 residues in the CDR3. In germline, CDR1 is MGHDK, CDR2 SYGVNS. Trimming at V came to 6 bases and at J to 0 bases, leaving 8 bases not matched to a gene. The CDR3 here is CASRSTSGDSSYEQYF. Here the CDR3 DNA reads TGTGCCAGCAGGAGTACTAGCGGGGATAGCTCCTACGAGCAGTACTTC.

This clonotype has only a few counts. The chain joins TRBV2 to TRBJ2-7; the D is unclear. The CDR3 loop spans 14 amino acids. Germline CDR1 SNHLY, CDR2 FYNNEI. Trimming left V 3 bases short and J 2 bases short, with 11 bases between. The CDR3 nucleotides are TGTGCCAGCAGTGATTTGGTCGGAACCTACGAGCAGTACTTC. This translates into CASSDLVGTYEQYF.

The CDR3 loop is CSAHPGHMNTEAFF. The CDR3 nucleotides read TGCAGTGCACATCCGGGACACATGAACACTGAAGCTTTCTTT. The V and J genes are TRBV20-1 and TRBJ1-1; TRBD1 might be the D (6 bases). CDR3 length: 14 residues. Germline V lookup: CDR1 DFQATT, CDR2 SNEGSKA (reference sequence). The V gene lost 6 bases and the J gene lost 0 bases, with 14 bases spanning the gap.

This clonotype was seen a handful of times. CDR3: CASSPLTVTNLGGETQYF. The CDR3 DNA follows: TGCGCCAGCAGCCCTCTGACAGTGACAAATCTTGGCGGGGAGACCCAGTACTTC. The chain employs TRBV4-3 and TRBJ2-5, with D perhaps TRBD1 or TRBD2 (5 bases each). Trimming removed 4 bases from V and 5 bases from J, with 26 bases in between. This CDR3 has 18 amino acids. CDR1 is LGHNA, CDR2 YSLEER, per germline.

CDR3 residues: CASSFSSRKTDTQYF. The CDR3 coding sequence is TGTGCCAGCAGTTTTTCTAGTCGGAAGACAGATACGCAGTATTTT. The V and J genes are TRBV28 and TRBJ2-3, with D uncertain. Germline CDR1 and CDR2: MDHEN and SYDVKM. Trimming took off 3 bases at V and 3 bases at J, with 13 bases between the two ends. The CDR3 spans 15 residues.

J is TRBJ1-5 and V is TRBV28, with a tentative D call TRBD1 (5 bases). The CDR3 is made up of 12 amino acids. Looked up from germline, CDR1 is MDHEN and CDR2 is SYDVKM. Trimming removed 7 bases from V and 4 bases from J, with 8 bases in between. CDR3 sequence reads: CASNAGNQPQHF. Written as DNA, the CDR3 is TGTGCCAGCAACGCAGGGAATCAGCCCCAGCATTTT.

The chain has TRBV12-3 or TRBV12-4 and TRBJ1-6, with TRBD1 as a possible D gene (5 bases). The CDR3 is 14 amino acids. The V and J ends lost 3 bases and 13 bases respectively, with 16 bases between them. The CDR3 sequence is CASSFGAAGRPLHF. DNA of the CDR3: TGTGCCAGCAGTTTTGGGGCAGCCGGGAGGCCCCTCCACTTT.

J is TRBJ1-2 and V is TRBV5-6; D gene ambiguous. V gave up 0 bases and J gave up 0 bases, with 18 bases separating them. CDR1 and CDR2 (germline): SGHDT, YYEEEE. This CDR3 contains 18 residues. Here the CDR3 reads CASSLAEFRSIPNYGYTF. DNA for the CDR3: TGTGCCAGCAGCTTGGCCGAGTTTCGGTCAATTCCTAACTATGGCTACACCTTC.

This clonotype was found a few times. This sequence joins TRBV5-1 and TRBJ2-2; D remains ambiguous. The CDR3 extends over 12 amino acids. CDR1 and CDR2 (germline): SGHRS, YFSETQ. The germline V and J ends were trimmed by 6 bases and 3 bases, with 6 bases remaining between them. The CDR3 protein is CASTTHTGELFF. In DNA, the CDR3 is TGCGCCAGCACCACACACACCGGGGAGCTGTTTTTT.

The chain couples TRBV27 to TRBJ2-7; D is possibly TRBD1 or TRBD2 (6 bases each). The CDR3 length is 13 residues. The V gene's germline CDR1 is MNHEY and CDR2 SMNVEV (reference sequence). The V end lost 3 bases, the J end lost 3 bases, and 9 bases lay between the germline ends. The CDR3 here is CASSFGGYYEQYF. CDR3 coding DNA: TGTGCCAGCAGTTTCGGGGGCTACTACGAGCAGTACTTC.

The V gene is TRBV28, the J gene TRBJ1-1; D perhaps matches TRBD1 (5 bases). The CDR3 has 12 residues. V lost 1 base, J lost 8 bases, and 8 bases lay in between. Per the germline V gene, CDR1 is MDHEN and CDR2 is SYDVKM. The CDR3 spells CASSLSGMEAFF. CDR3 DNA: TGTGCCAGCAGTTTATCAGGGATGGAAGCTTTCTTT. Full variable domain (missing parts from reference TRBV28 and TRBJ1-1): DVKVTQSSRYLVKRTGEKVFLECVQDMDHENMFWYRQDPGLGLRLIYFSYDVKMKEKGDIPEGYSVSREKKERFSLILESASTNQTSMYLCASSLSGMEAFFGQGTRLTVV.

This clonotype has ten or more counts. The J gene is TRBJ2-3, the V gene TRBV6-2 or TRBV6-3; the match to TRBD2 covers 9 bases. Germline V lookup: CDR1 MNHEY, CDR2 SVGEGT. V trimming: 6 bases; J trimming: 0 bases; junction bases outside the gene matches: 19. The CDR3 covers 20 residues. CDR3 protein: CASSLGTSFLIIPSTDTQYF. For the CDR3, the DNA is TGTGCCAGCAGCCTAGGGACTAGCTTTTTGATAATTCCTAGCACAGATACGCAGTATTTT.

This clonotype was observed a few times. V gene TRBV6-2 or TRBV6-3 combines with J gene TRBJ2-1, with TRBD1 matching 9 bases. The CDR3 totals 15 residues. Per germline, CDR1 MNHEY and CDR2 SVGEGT. Germline trimming cut 6 bases from V and 9 bases from J; bases unmatched to any gene: 12. The CDR3 sequence: CASSRPTGGWIEQFF. For the CDR3, the DNA is TGTGCCAGCAGCCGGCCAACAGGGGGCTGGATTGAGCAGTTCTTC.

The chain is built from TRBV7-9 and TRBJ2-3; perhaps TRBD1 as D (5 bases). The CDR3 consists of 16 residues. Germline loops: CDR1 SEHNR, CDR2 FQNEAQ (reference sequence). V was clipped by 5 bases and J by 4 bases, with 19 bases between them. The CDR3 bases are TGTGCCAGCAGCCACCCCCGATCCAGGGTGGCAGATACGCAGTATTTT. Amino acid sequence: CASSHPRSRVADTQYF. Variable domain in full (rest from reference TRBV7-9 and TRBJ2-3): DTGVSQNPRHKITKRGQNVTFRCDPISEHNRLYWYRQTLGQGPEFLTYFQNEAQLEKSRLLSDRFSAERPKGSFSTLEIQRTEQGDSAMYLCASSHPRSRVADTQYFGPGTRLTVL.

The chain joins TRBV12-3 or TRBV12-4 to TRBJ2-3, with 12 bases fitting TRBD2. The CDR3 consists of 16 residues. The V gene end was trimmed by 5 bases and the J gene end by 3 bases; junction bases not matched to a gene: 6. DNA of the CDR3: TGTGCCAGCAGTCAAGGACTAGCGGGGAAAACAGATACGCAGTATTTT. Its translation: CASSQGLAGKTDTQYF.

The chain carries TRBV7-9 and TRBJ1-1, with D possibly being TRBD1 (5 bases). Germline-derived CDR1 and CDR2 are SEHNR and FQNEAQ (reference sequence). The CDR3 contains 18 residues. The V end was cut by 5 bases, the J end by 5 bases, with 27 bases between. CDR3 coding DNA: TGTGCCAGCAGCCCTGCCTGGGGACCTACCATGATAAGGACTGAAGCTTTCTTT. Encoded protein: CASSPAWGPTMIRTEAFF.

Many counts were recorded for this clonotype. The rearrangement uses TRBV6-1 and TRBJ1-2, with 7 nucleotides matching TRBD1. This CDR3 has 14 amino acids. The V gene end was trimmed by 6 bases and the J gene end by 4 bases; junction bases not matched to a gene: 8. Germline V gives CDR1 MNHNS, CDR2 SASEGT. In DNA, the CDR3 is TGTGCCAGCAGGGAACCGGGACAGAGCTATGGCTACACCTTC. Amino acids: CASREPGQSYGYTF.

This clonotype was counted a few times. The chain joins TRBV2 to TRBJ1-5; D ambiguous. The CDR3 sequence is 15 residues long. The germline V gene has CDR1 SNHLY and CDR2 FYNNEI. V was trimmed by 5 bases and J by 4 bases, leaving 15 bases between them. Here the CDR3 reads CASSNLWVWNQPQHF. In nucleotides, the CDR3 is TGTGCCAGCAGTAATCTATGGGTATGGAATCAGCCCCAGCATTTT.

This chain uses TRBV10-3 with TRBJ2-2; TRBD1 is a possible D gene (6 bases). CDR3 length: 15 amino acids. Trimming took 7 bases from V and 4 from J, leaving 16 bases between them. In germline, CDR1 is ENHRY, CDR2 SYGVKD. DNA of the CDR3: TGTGCCATCACCCCCGACAGGTCAGGCACCGGGGAGCTGTTTTTT. This codes for CAITPDRSGTGELFF.

This clonotype has a handful of counts. The genes are TRBV5-6 and TRBJ2-1; unclear D gene. The CDR3 contains 15 residues. Deletions cut 2 bases from V and 7 bases from J, with 16 bases between. Germline CDR1 SGHDT, CDR2 YYEEEE. CDR3 DNA sequence: TGTGCCAGCAGCTTCGGTCCTTCATGGGAAAATGAGCAGTTCTTC. Its translation: CASSFGPSWENEQFF. The full variable domain, in which reference TRBV5-6 and TRBJ2-1 provide the parts outside the CDR3, is DAGVTQSPTHLIKTRGQQVTLRCSPKSGHDTVSWYQQALGQGPQFIFQYYEEEERQRGNFPDRFSGHQFPNYSSELNVNALLLGDSALYLCASSFGPSWENEQFFGPGTRLTVL.

This rearrangement joins TRBV15 to TRBJ2-6; D possibly corresponds to TRBD1 (6 bases). Trimming shortened V by 4 bases and J by 8 bases, and 12 bases separated the two germline ends. CDR3 length: 14 residues. Germline V gene sequence: CDR1 LNHNV, CDR2 YYDKDF (reference sequence). This CDR3 reads CATSTYRVTNVLTF. In nucleotides, the CDR3 is TGTGCCACCAGCACTTACAGGGTTACCAACGTCCTGACTTTC.

The chain uses TRBV20-1 and TRBJ2-1; maybe TRBD2 (7 bases). Germline loops: CDR1 DFQATT, CDR2 SNEGSKA (reference sequence). This CDR3 contains 14 residues. The V gene lost 3 bases and the J gene lost 4 bases, with 13 bases spanning the gap. The CDR3 protein is CSAREGGTYNEQFF. For the CDR3, the DNA is TGCAGTGCTAGGGAGGGGGGGACGTACAATGAGCAGTTCTTC.

The DNA of the CDR3 is TGTGCCATCAGTGGATCGGGACAGGGGGCAGATGGCTACACCTTC. Amino acid sequence: CAISGSGQGADGYTF. The chain uses TRBV10-3 and TRBJ1-2; TRBD1 matches at 12 bases. This CDR3 has 15 amino acids. Germline-derived CDR1 and CDR2 are ENHRY and SYGVKD. Trimming cost V 4 bases and J 6 bases; bases outside gene matches: 6.

V is TRBV27 and J is TRBJ1-1; TRBD1 aligns across 8 bases. Losses at the gene ends were 5 bases for V and 0 bases for J; bases not matched to a gene: 8. The CDR3 spans 16 residues. Germline assignment: CDR1 MNHEY and CDR2 SMNVEV (reference sequence). The CDR3 sequence: CASSLMSDRVNTEAFF. Here the CDR3 DNA reads TGTGCCAGCAGTCTAATGTCGGACAGGGTGAACACTGAAGCTTTCTTT.

This clonotype came up a few times. The chain uses TRBV13 and TRBJ2-3, with D uncertain. Germline V gene data show CDR1 as PRHDT and CDR2 as FYEKMQ (reference sequence). CDR3 length equals 16 residues. Deletions cut 0 bases from V and 0 bases from J, with 10 bases between. The CDR3 loop is CASSLGHGSSTDTQYF. CDR3 coding DNA: TGTGCCAGCAGCTTAGGCCACGGTTCTAGCACAGATACGCAGTATTTT.

As regards this clonotype: A much larger clone lies a single base off, so this may be a read error. Here the CDR3 omits its conserved ending phenylalanine or tryptophan, so a read error is the likely source. The gene calls are TRBV12-3 or TRBV12-4 and TRBJ2-3; 8 bases match TRBD2. V gave up 6 bases and J gave up 0 bases; unmatched junction bases: 5. The CDR3 contains 15 residues. CDR3 amino acids: CASSTSGASTDTQYL. In DNA form, the CDR3 reads TGTGCCAGCAGCACTAGCGGTGCTAGCACAGATACGCAGTATCTT.